Below are 21 T cell receptor beta chains sequenced from a single sample in a study of blood T cells in healthy people across ages. The use of a sample-barcoded 5' primer and a J-beta primer mix characterized a second PCR of about 7 to 12 cycles. TCRdb re-analysed the 5' RACE reads in MiXCR, keeping a single row per CDR3 protein. This sample has about 730,000 distinct CDR3 sequences; around 40% occur once, and the top ten carry around 20%. The specimen sequenced was blood. Every receptor here comes from a woman aged 55-69 years in good health.

This clonotype was counted many times. The chain employs TRBV29-1 and TRBJ2-5, with 7 bases fitting TRBD1. V lost 4 bases and J lost 1; bases outside the gene matches: 3. The CDR3 is made up of 13 amino acids. From germline, CDR1 is SQVTM and CDR2 ANQGSEA. The CDR3 DNA reads TGCAGCGTTGGGGGACAGTCCCAAGAGACCCAGTACTTC. It specifies CSVGGQSQETQYF.

V is TRBV6-2 or TRBV6-3 and J is TRBJ2-5, with 10 bases that match TRBD2. The last part of the DNA fits TRBJ2-7 better; the J call may be wrong. The CDR3 is 15 amino acids. Germline assignment: CDR1 MNHEY and CDR2 SVGEGT. CDR3 coding DNA: TGTGCCAGCAGTTACTCGGCTAGCGGGAGCCTCGAGCAGTACTTC. Translation gives CASSYSASGSLEQYF.

The chain couples TRBV12-3 or TRBV12-4 to TRBJ2-1; 7 bases map to TRBD2. This CDR3 contains 14 residues. V lost 7 bases to trimming and J lost 2 bases; unmatched junction nucleotides: 5. This chain's CDR3 is CASNERGAYNEQFF. DNA for the CDR3: TGTGCCAGCAACGAGCGGGGCGCCTACAATGAGCAGTTCTTC.

This clonotype was counted many times. The chain links TRBV29-1 to TRBJ2-3; D is perhaps TRBD1 or TRBD2 (5 bases each). V was cut by 6 bases and J by 4 bases, with 20 bases left in between. The CDR3 sequence is 15 residues long. CDR1 and CDR2 (germline): SQVTM, ANQGSEA. The CDR3 sequence is CSVQPGAEHPDTQYF. CDR3 bases: TGCAGCGTGCAACCCGGGGCAGAGCATCCAGATACGCAGTATTTT.

The rearrangement uses TRBV6-1 and TRBJ1-5; 7 bases line up with TRBD1. From germline, CDR1 is MNHNS and CDR2 SASEGT. There are 15 residues in the CDR3. Germline trimming cut 9 bases from V and 0 bases from J; bases unmatched to any gene: 8. The CDR3: CASRQGSDSNQPQHF. DNA for the CDR3: TGTGCCAGTAGACAGGGATCGGATAGCAATCAGCCCCAGCATTTT.

This chain links TRBV18 with TRBJ2-3, with a weak D call TRBD2 (6 bases). This CDR3 region has 18 residues. Per germline, CDR1 KGHSH and CDR2 LQKENI. With 2 bases removed from V and 1 base from J, the gap between germline ends came to 19 bases. CDR3 nucleotides: TGTGCCAGCTCACCAAGGGCTTCCTGGAGGGGCGGCACAGATACGCAGTATTTT. Its protein is CASSPRASWRGGTDTQYF.

This clonotype has a count of ten or more. The chain carries TRBV4-3 and TRBJ2-7, with D perhaps matching TRBD2 (6 bases). From germline, CDR1 is LGHNA and CDR2 YSLEER. This CDR3 comprises 16 residues. V dropped 0 bases and J dropped 6 bases, with 18 bases sitting between them. CDR3 DNA sequence: TGCGCCAGCAGCCAAGATCCCACGGGACTCCTGGGCGAGCAGTACTTC. Encoded protein: CASSQDPTGLLGEQYF.

This clonotype was picked up many times. This chain uses TRBV29-1 with TRBJ2-7; 10 bases match TRBD2. This CDR3 is 15 amino acids long. Germline values: CDR1 SQVTM, CDR2 ANQGSEA. Trimming at V came to 1 base and at J to 4 bases, leaving 7 bases not matched to a gene. The CDR3 DNA reads TGCAGCGTTGAAGGTGCCGGTAGCGGGAGGTACGAGCAGTACTTC. It codes for CSVEGAGSGRYEQYF.

This clonotype was counted between two and nine times. This CDR3 reads CSAMARGGTGANVLTF. The CDR3 DNA reads TGCAGTGCTATGGCTAGGGGGGGCACTGGGGCCAACGTCCTGACTTTC. The V call is TRBV20-1, the J call TRBJ2-6; D is possibly TRBD2 (7 bases). CDR3 length: 16 residues. Germline assignment: CDR1 DFQATT and CDR2 SNEGSKA (reference sequence). Deletions cut 4 bases from V and 2 bases from J, with 15 bases between.

The chain carries TRBV2 and TRBJ2-1; 7 positions match TRBD2. V dropped 0 bases and J dropped 10; count of bases not matched to a gene: 9. Germline CDR1 reads SNHLY; CDR2 reads FYNNEI. The CDR3 has 15 residues. The CDR3 region is CASSEAPPGAGEQFF. CDR3 nucleotides: TGTGCCAGCAGTGAAGCACCCCCGGGAGCGGGAGAGCAGTTCTTC.

In this sample, this clonotype turned up a few times. The chain has TRBV4-3 and TRBJ2-1; D tentatively fits TRBD1 or TRBD2 (6 bases each). From germline, CDR1 is LGHNA and CDR2 YSLEER. CDR3 size: 17 residues. The V end lost 0 bases, the J end lost 7 bases, and 19 bases lay between the germline ends. CDR3 in amino acids: CASSQDLGHEGGNEQFF. CDR3 DNA sequence: TGCGCCAGCAGCCAAGATTTGGGCCACGAAGGGGGGAATGAGCAGTTCTTC.

The gene calls are TRBV7-6 and TRBJ2-5; TRBD2 matches at 16 bases. With 5 bases clipped from V and 1 base from J, the junction kept 7 bases outside the gene matches. The CDR3 consists of 18 residues. In germline, CDR1 is SGHVS, CDR2 FNYEAQ. The CDR3 spells CASSPGTSGGALQETQYF. For the CDR3, the DNA is TGTGCCAGCAGCCCCGGGACTAGCGGGGGGGCTCTCCAAGAGACCCAGTACTTC.

Worth noting for this clonotype: At one boundary the junction diverges from the germline segment, which might be a read error. The rearrangement uses TRBV12-3 or TRBV12-4 and TRBJ2-3; 8 bases map to TRBD1. This CDR3 comprises 17 residues. The CDR3 DNA follows: TGTGCCGGCAGTTCCCGGGACAGGAGTATCGGCACAGATACGCAGTATTTT. Residues: CAGSSRDRSIGTDTQYF.

The CDR3 nucleotides are TGTGCCAGCAGCTTTGTGCGCGGGAGCTCCTACGAGCAGTACTTC. This sequence encodes CASSFVRGSSYEQYF. The genes are TRBV7-2 and TRBJ2-7, with 7 bases matching TRBD2. The CDR3 length is 15 residues. V trimming: 3 bases; J trimming: 0 bases; junction bases outside the gene matches: 5. Per the germline V gene, CDR1 is SGHTA and CDR2 is FQGNSA.

The V gene is TRBV20-1, the J gene TRBJ2-1; D gene unclear. V gave up 5 bases and J gave up 0 bases, with 14 bases separating them. Germline V lookup: CDR1 DFQATT, CDR2 SNEGSKA (reference sequence). The length of the CDR3 is 15 residues. The CDR3 region has the DNA TGCAGTGCTCCCGGTAGAGCAGCCTCCTACAATGAGCAGTTCTTC. The encoded protein is CSAPGRAASYNEQFF.

The rearrangement links TRBV27 to TRBJ2-1; D unresolved. Deletions cut 8 bases from V and 0 bases from J, with 14 bases between. Germline CDR1 is MNHEY and CDR2 is SMNVEV (reference sequence). The CDR3 contains 15 residues. For the CDR3, the DNA is TGTGCCAGCGCCCAACAGAGTGGCTCCTACAATGAGCAGTTCTTC. This encodes CASAQQSGSYNEQFF.

The CDR3 nucleotides are TGTGCCAGCAGCTTAGGAGTGGGGGAGGCCAAAAACATTCAGTACTTC. As protein: CASSLGVGEAKNIQYF. The J gene is TRBJ2-4, the V gene TRBV7-2; D tentatively fits TRBD1 or TRBD2 (5 bases each). Trimming took off 1 base at V and 1 base at J, with 11 bases between the two ends. Germline loops: CDR1 SGHTA, CDR2 FQGNSA. The CDR3 covers 16 residues. The whole variable domain, remainder taken from reference TRBV7-2 and TRBJ2-4, is GAGVSQSPSNKVTEKGKDVELRCDPISGHTALYWYRQSLGQGLEFLIYFQGNSAPDKSGLPSDRFSAERTGGSVSTLTIQRTQQEDSAVYLCASSLGVGEAKNIQYFGAGTRLSVL.

This clonotype showed up just a few times. The chain links TRBV12-3 or TRBV12-4 to TRBJ2-3; no definite D call. V lost 5 bases, J lost 7 bases, and 13 bases lay in between. CDR3 length equals 13 residues. Written as DNA, the CDR3 is TGTGCCAGCAGTGTAGGTCCGCGGAATACGCAGTATTTT. It encodes CASSVGPRNTQYF.

The CDR3 is CASAGQQNTEAFF. The CDR3 DNA reads as TGTGCCAGCGCAGGACAGCAGAACACTGAAGCTTTCTTT. The chain couples TRBV7-3 to TRBJ1-1; perhaps TRBD1 as D (6 bases). From germline, CDR1 is SGHTA and CDR2 FQGTGA. With 8 bases removed from V and 1 base from J, the gap between germline ends came to 11 bases. The CDR3 consists of 13 residues.

The genes are TRBV28 and TRBJ2-5; a weak D match, TRBD1 (6 bases). The CDR3 spans 14 residues. Germline V lookup: CDR1 MDHEN, CDR2 SYDVKM. The V end was cut by 4 bases, the J end by 5 bases, with 14 bases between. The CDR3 DNA reads TGTGCCAGCAGTTGGGACACCACCCGGGAGACCCAGTACTTC. Amino acids: CASSWDTTRETQYF.

V is TRBV7-2 and J is TRBJ2-5; D remains ambiguous. The end of the DNA is better explained by TRBJ2-7, so the J call may be wrong. Looked up from germline, CDR1 is SGHTA and CDR2 is FQGNSA. This CDR3 is built from 13 residues. The CDR3 coding sequence is TGTGCCAGCAGCTTAGCCGGTAGAAACGAGCAGTACTTC. This gives the protein CASSLAGRNEQYF.